The 14 T cell receptor beta chains below come from one sample, sequenced in a study of radiation and T cells in renal cell carcinoma. Time point in this sample: blood 4 weeks post-SBRT, at nephrectomy. Treatment in this sample: 15 Gy SBRT to primary tumor, nephrectomy 4 weeks later. Measured with immunoSEQ multiplex PCR; TCRdb has only the in-frame clones, and not every one. The sample carries 60,000 to 95,000 clones, approximately 82% recorded once. The starting material was blood, obtained from a patient whose treatment included radiotherapy and nephrectomy. Receptors originate from a woman aged 55-69 years with renal cell carcinoma.

This rearrangement joins TRBV2 to TRBJ1-3; D gene ambiguous. The CDR3 loop spans 15 amino acids. Trimming removed 4 bases at V and 0 bases at J, with 10 bases between. Germline V gene data show CDR1 as SNHLY and CDR2 as FYNNEI. Here the CDR3 reads CASSAAYDSGNTIYF. The CDR3 DNA reads TGTGCCAGCAGTGCAGCCTATGACTCTGGAAACACCATATATTTT.

The rearrangement uses TRBV28 and TRBJ2-5; 12 bases are a match to TRBD2. Trimming at V came to 6 bases and at J to 2 bases, leaving 1 base not matched to a gene. This CDR3 is 14 amino acids long. Per the germline V gene, CDR1 is MDHEN and CDR2 is SYDVKM. The CDR3 coding sequence is TGTGCCAGCAGCCTAGCGGGAGGGCAAGAGACCCAGTACTTC. It codes for CASSLAGGQETQYF.

This clone was observed a few times. The CDR3 loop reads CAWNTKLLGGDGANVLTF. CDR3 DNA: TGTGCCTGGAACACTAAACTCCTCGGGGGGGATGGGGCCAACGTCCTGACTTTC. The V gene is TRBV30, the J gene TRBJ2-6, with 8 bases identical to TRBD2. Trimming cost V 4 bases and J 3 bases; bases outside gene matches: 14. Germline CDR1 GTSNPN, CDR2 SVGIG (reference sequence). This CDR3 has 18 amino acids.

V is TRBV14 and J is TRBJ2-1; the match to TRBD2 covers 9 bases. Trimming took 0 bases from V and 3 from J; bases not matched to a gene: 12. Germline lookup yields CDR1 SGHDN and CDR2 FVKESK. The length of the CDR3 is 19 residues. CDR3 region: CASSQDLFGGAGGYNEQFF. CDR3 DNA sequence: TGTGCCAGCAGCCAAGATCTTTTTGGTGGAGCGGGAGGCTACAATGAGCAGTTCTTC.

The chain couples TRBV6-5 to TRBJ2-2; perhaps TRBD2 as D (6 bases). Germline loops: CDR1 MNHEY, CDR2 SVGAGI. The CDR3 is 15 residues long. V dropped 0 bases and J dropped 4 bases, with 9 bases sitting between them. In DNA, the CDR3 is TGTGCCAGCAGTTACTCTGGGGGGAGCACCGGGGAGCTGTTTTTT. Protein product: CASSYSGGSTGELFF.

The chain combines TRBV28 with TRBJ1-2; no definite D call. V lost 4 bases and J 2 bases, leaving 2 bases between the germline ends. Germline V gene data show CDR1 as MDHEN and CDR2 as SYDVKM. The CDR3 contains 11 residues. The CDR3 DNA follows: TGTGCCAGCAGTTGGAACTATGGCTACACCTTC. Translating it yields CASSWNYGYTF.

The chain employs TRBV16 and TRBJ2-3; D uncertain. V was cut by 3 bases and J by 0 bases, with 4 bases left in between. Germline V gene sequence: CDR1 KGHSY, CDR2 FQNENV. The CDR3 runs 13 residues. This chain's CDR3 is CASSQRSTDTQYF. CDR3 DNA sequence: TGTGCCAGCAGCCAGAGGAGCACAGATACGCAGTATTTT.

V and J are TRBV19 and TRBJ2-2; perhaps TRBD1 as D (6 bases). V lost 6 bases and J 6 bases, leaving 14 bases between the germline ends. Per the germline V gene, CDR1 is LNHDA and CDR2 is SQIVND (reference sequence). CDR3 length equals 14 residues. In DNA form, the CDR3 reads TGTGCCAGTAGCATCGGACCAGGGGCCGGGGAGCTGTTTTTT. This codes for CASSIGPGAGELFF.

This chain uses TRBV19 with TRBJ1-4; D is unresolved. CDR1 is LNHDA and CDR2 is SQIVND in the germline V gene (reference sequence). V was cut by 2 bases and J by 1 base, with 5 bases left in between. This CDR3 spans 14 amino acids. The CDR3 reads CASSITVTNEKLFF. The CDR3 DNA reads TGTGCCAGTAGTATAACCGTAACTAATGAAAAACTGTTTTTT.

This chain uses TRBV7-3 with TRBJ2-1; D ambiguous. V lost 4 bases and J 10 bases, leaving 17 bases between the germline ends. The CDR3 runs to 14 residues. Germline loops: CDR1 SGHTA, CDR2 FQGTGA. The CDR3 reads CASSSGWGSGEQFF. The CDR3 coding sequence is TGTGCCAGCAGCTCCGGGTGGGGTTCAGGAGAGCAGTTCTTC.

The V and J genes are TRBV28 and TRBJ1-2; D remains ambiguous. The germline V and J ends were trimmed by 3 bases and 0 bases, with 8 bases remaining between them. Germline V gene data show CDR1 as MDHEN and CDR2 as SYDVKM. The CDR3 totals 14 residues. The CDR3 DNA sequence: TGTGCCAGCAGTTTCAGGATTACTAACTATGGCTACACCTTC. Amino acid sequence: CASSFRITNYGYTF.

J is TRBJ2-7 and V is TRBV7-9, with 11 bases matching TRBD2. CDR3 length equals 18 residues. Germline V CDR1 and CDR2: SEHNR, FQNEAQ (reference sequence). Germline trimming cut 5 bases from V and 3 bases from J; bases unmatched to any gene: 15. The DNA of the CDR3 is TGTGCCAGCAGCAACTTAGCGGGAGGGCCATTCAAGAACTACGAGCAGTACTTC. It specifies CASSNLAGGPFKNYEQYF.

This chain links TRBV7-2 with TRBJ2-2; 9 nucleotides align to TRBD2. The germline V gene encodes CDR1 SGHTA and CDR2 FQGNSA. V shed 1 base and J 1 base; nucleotides not matched to a gene: 4. CDR3 length: 17 residues. The CDR3: CASSLGPAGGNTGELFF. The CDR3 DNA follows: TGTGCCAGCAGCTTAGGCCCAGCGGGGGGGAACACCGGGGAGCTGTTTTTT.

The chain joins TRBV7-9 to TRBJ1-1; 9 bases fit TRBD1. The CDR3 has 14 residues. Germline lookup yields CDR1 SEHNR and CDR2 FQNEAQ (reference sequence). V lost 5 bases, J lost 1 base, and 2 bases stayed unmatched. The CDR3 loop reads CASSTGQGNTEAFF. CDR3 DNA sequence: TGTGCCAGCAGCACGGGACAGGGGAACACTGAAGCTTTCTTT.